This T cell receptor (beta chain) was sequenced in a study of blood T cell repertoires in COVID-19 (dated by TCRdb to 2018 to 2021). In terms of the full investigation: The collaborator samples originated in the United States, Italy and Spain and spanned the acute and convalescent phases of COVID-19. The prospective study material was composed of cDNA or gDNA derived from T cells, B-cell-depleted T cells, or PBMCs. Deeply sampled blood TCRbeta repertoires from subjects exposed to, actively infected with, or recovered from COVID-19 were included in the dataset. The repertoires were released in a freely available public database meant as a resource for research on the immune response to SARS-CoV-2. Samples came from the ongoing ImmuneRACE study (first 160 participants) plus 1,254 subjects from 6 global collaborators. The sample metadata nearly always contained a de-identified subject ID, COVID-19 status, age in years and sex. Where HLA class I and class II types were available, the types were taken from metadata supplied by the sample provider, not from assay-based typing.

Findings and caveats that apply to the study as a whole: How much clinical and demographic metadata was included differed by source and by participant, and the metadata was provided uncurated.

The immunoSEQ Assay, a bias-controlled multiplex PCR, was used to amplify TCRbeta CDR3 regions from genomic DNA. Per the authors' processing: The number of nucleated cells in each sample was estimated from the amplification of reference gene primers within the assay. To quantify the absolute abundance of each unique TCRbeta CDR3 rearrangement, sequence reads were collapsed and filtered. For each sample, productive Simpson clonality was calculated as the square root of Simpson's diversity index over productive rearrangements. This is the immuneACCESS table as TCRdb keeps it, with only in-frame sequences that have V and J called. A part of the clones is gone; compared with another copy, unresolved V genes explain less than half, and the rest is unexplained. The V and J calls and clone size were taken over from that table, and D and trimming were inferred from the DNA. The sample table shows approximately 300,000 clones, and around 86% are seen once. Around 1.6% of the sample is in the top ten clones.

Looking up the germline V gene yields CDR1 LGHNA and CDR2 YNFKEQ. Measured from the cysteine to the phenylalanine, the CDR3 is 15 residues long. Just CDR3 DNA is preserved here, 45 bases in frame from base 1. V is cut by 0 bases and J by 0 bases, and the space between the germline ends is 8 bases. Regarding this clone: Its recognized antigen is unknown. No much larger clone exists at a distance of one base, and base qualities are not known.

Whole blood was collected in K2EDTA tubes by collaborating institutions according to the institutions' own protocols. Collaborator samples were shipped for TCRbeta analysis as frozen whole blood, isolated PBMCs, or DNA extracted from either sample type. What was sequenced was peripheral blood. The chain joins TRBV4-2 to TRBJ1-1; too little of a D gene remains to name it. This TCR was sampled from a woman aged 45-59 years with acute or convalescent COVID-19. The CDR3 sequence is CASSQDSTMNTEAFF. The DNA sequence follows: TGTGCCAGCAGCCAAGACAGTACCATGAACACTGAAGCTTTCTTT.